Sequencing of this TCR beta chain was carried out in a study of identifying expanded T cells in peripheral blood. Findings of the study overall: Differentially abundant clones: about 1.3 between replicates, 16.4 at about two weeks, 19 to 20 at four. Variance in clone template counts between approximately two-week samples significantly increased with total template count across all healthy donors.

This CDR3 is 13 amino acids long. CDR1 is MDHEN and CDR2 is SYDVKM in the germline V gene. Trimming removed 7 bases from V and 2 bases from J; junction bases left unmatched: 3. Sequencing used immunoSEQ multiplex PCR; TCRdb keeps in-frame clones, though not all of them. The data show about 110,000 clones, around 89% seen once. During the collection period, no donor immune events like infections were recorded. Note on this clone: Its antigen is not identified.

This TCR derives from a person between 18 and 75 years old in good health. The sample comprised blood. V usage is TRBV28 and J usage is TRBJ2-5; 8 nucleotides agree with TRBD2. The CDR3 DNA reads as TGTGCCAGCAAACGCGGGAGGCAAGAGACCCAGTACTTC. It yields the protein CASKRGRQETQYF.